These 21 T cell receptor beta chains were all obtained from the same sample, sequenced in a study of PD-1 blockade in classical Hodgkin lymphoma. All trial patients relapsed after autologous stem cell transplantation. Sequenced by immunoSEQ multiplex PCR; TCRdb stores in-frame clones only, minus some. The sample yields roughly 100,000 clones, around nine tenths seen once. Sequenced here: peripheral blood mononuclear cells (PBMCs), sampled before the second cycle of nivolumab. These receptors were obtained from a human donor with classical Hodgkin lymphoma.

The chain carries TRBV9 and TRBJ2-3; no firm D call. There are 16 residues in the CDR3. The V gene lost 0 bases and the J gene lost 4 bases, with 15 bases spanning the gap. Germline-derived CDR1 and CDR2 are SGDLS and YYNGEE. The CDR3 protein is CASSVAETLSADTQYF. The CDR3 region has the DNA TGTGCCAGCAGCGTAGCTGAGACTCTATCCGCAGATACGCAGTATTTT.

A single count supports this clone. CDR3 DNA: TGTGCCAGCAGCTTGGATTTAGGGTATCAGCCCCAGCATTTT. Translation gives CASSLDLGYQPQHF. V gene TRBV5-5 combines with J gene TRBJ1-5, with unresolved D. V was trimmed by 0 bases and J by 5 bases, leaving 9 bases between them. The CDR3 is 14 amino acids. Germline CDR1 SGHKS, CDR2 YYEKEE (reference sequence).

There are a few counts of this clone. The chain carries TRBV7-2 and TRBJ2-7; no clear D gene. Germline V gene lookup returns CDR1 SGHTA and CDR2 FQGNSA. The CDR3 sequence is 11 residues long. V was shortened by 5 bases and J by 0 bases, with 2 bases between the two germline ends. The CDR3 DNA sequence: TGTGCCAGCAGCAACTCCTACGAGCAGTACTTC. Amino acids: CASSNSYEQYF.

The chain couples TRBV27 to TRBJ2-5, with D possibly matching TRBD2 (6 bases). The CDR3 is made up of 13 amino acids. V shed 4 bases and J shed 2 bases, with 8 bases lying between them. Germline V lookup: CDR1 MNHEY, CDR2 SMNVEV (reference sequence). CDR3 residues: CASSSGGQETQYF. CDR3 DNA: TGTGCCAGCAGTTCCGGGGGACAAGAGACCCAGTACTTC.

The gene calls are TRBV27 and TRBJ1-3; D remains unclear. Trimming cost V 5 bases and J 4 bases, with 9 bases left between them. CDR3 length: 13 residues. Germline assignment: CDR1 MNHEY and CDR2 SMNVEV (reference sequence). DNA of the CDR3: TGTGCCAGCAGTGCGGGCTGGGGAAACACCATATATTTT. Its protein is CASSAGWGNTIYF.

CDR3 nucleotide sequence: TGTGCCAGCAGTTCTCCGTTCGATAGGAGGTCGAGTACACCCCTCCACTTT. Residues: CASSSPFDRRSSTPLHF. The chain couples TRBV25-1 to TRBJ1-6; the D is unclear. The ends were cut back, 5 bases at V and 11 bases at J, with 25 bases in the middle. The CDR3 spans 17 residues. Germline V gives CDR1 MGHDK, CDR2 SYGVNS.

This clone was seen a handful of times. The chain employs TRBV7-9 and TRBJ1-6; the D gene is possibly TRBD1 (5 bases). The germline V gene has CDR1 SEHNR and CDR2 FQNEAQ (reference sequence). The CDR3 is 15 amino acids. V was clipped by 4 bases and J by 0 bases, with 7 bases between them. The CDR3 reads CASSWGDSYNSPLHF. The CDR3 DNA is TGTGCCAGCAGCTGGGGGGACTCCTATAATTCACCCCTCCACTTT.

This chain links TRBV9 with TRBJ2-1, with D perhaps matching TRBD1 (7 bases). CDR1 and CDR2 (germline): SGDLS, YYNGEE. The CDR3 consists of 14 residues. V gave up 0 bases and J gave up 7 bases, with 11 bases separating them. This chain's CDR3 is CASSVAAGGNEQFF. DNA for the CDR3: TGTGCCAGCAGCGTAGCTGCAGGGGGGAATGAGCAGTTCTTC.

The chain carries TRBV9 and TRBJ2-3; D remains unclear. The germline V gene has CDR1 SGDLS and CDR2 YYNGEE. This CDR3 contains 16 residues. Trimming shortened V by 4 bases and J by 3 bases, and 18 bases separated the two germline ends. The CDR3 reads CASSIRRTAGTDTQYF. The CDR3, as DNA: TGTGCCAGCAGCATCCGCCGTACGGCCGGGACAGATACGCAGTATTTT.

The chain links TRBV11-2 to TRBJ2-1, with TRBD2 identical over 12 bases. CDR3 length equals 17 residues. The V segment lost 1 base and the J segment 3 bases; nucleotides outside the gene matches: 4. CDR1 and CDR2 (germline): SGHAT, FQNNGV. The CDR3 DNA sequence: TGTGCCAGCAGCTTAGGGCTAGCGGGGGGGAGCTACAATGAGCAGTTCTTC. This sequence encodes CASSLGLAGGSYNEQFF.

This clone was seen only once. The chain couples TRBV2 to TRBJ2-7, with 8 nucleotides matching TRBD1. CDR3 length equals 16 residues. CDR1 is SNHLY and CDR2 is FYNNEI in the germline V gene. The J segment lost 3 bases and the V segment lost 4 bases, leaving 11 bases of the junction unmatched. CDR3 amino acids: CASSVTRRGRDYEQYF. Written as DNA, the CDR3 is TGTGCCAGCAGTGTAACGCGCAGGGGGCGTGACTACGAGCAGTACTTC. Drawing the rest from reference TRBV2 and TRBJ2-7, the complete variable domain is EPEVTQTPSHQVTQMGQEVILRCVPISNHLYFYWYRQILGQKVEFLVSFYNNEISEKSEIFDDQFSVERPDGSNFTLKIRSTKLEDSAMYFCASSVTRRGRDYEQYFGPGTRLTVT.

The chain uses TRBV7-9 and TRBJ2-1, with D uncertain. The ends were cut back, 7 bases at V and 8 bases at J, with 24 bases in the middle. The CDR3 totals 16 residues. Looked up from germline, CDR1 is SEHNR and CDR2 is FQNEAQ (reference sequence). The CDR3 DNA reads TGTGCCAGCACCTACACCGCAGGACCGTCGGCGGATGAGCAGTTCTTC. Translating gives CASTYTAGPSADEQFF. The complete variable domain, with remaining parts taken from reference TRBV7-9 and TRBJ2-1, reads DTGVSQNPRHKITKRGQNVTFRCDPISEHNRLYWYRQTLGQGPEFLTYFQNEAQLEKSRLLSDRFSAERPKGSFSTLEIQRTEQGDSAMYLCASTYTAGPSADEQFFGPGTRLTVL.

The V gene is TRBV27, the J gene TRBJ2-1, with a weak D call TRBD2 (6 bases). The CDR3 loop spans 16 amino acids. Deletions cut 0 bases from V and 4 bases from J, with 13 bases between. The germline gives CDR1 MNHEY, CDR2 SMNVEV (reference sequence). The CDR3 bases are TGTGCCAGCAGTTTATCGGTCGGGGGATTATACAATGAGCAGTTCTTC. Its translation is CASSLSVGGLYNEQFF.

In DNA form, the CDR3 reads TGTGCCAGCAGCATAGACTGGGGCACTCAGCCCCAGCATTTT. Translating gives CASSIDWGTQPQHF. V gene TRBV28 combines with J gene TRBJ1-5; possibly TRBD1 for D (5 bases). The CDR3 length is 14 residues. The ends were cut back, 6 bases at V and 6 bases at J, with 15 bases in the middle. In germline, CDR1 is MDHEN, CDR2 SYDVKM.

This chain uses TRBV6-1 with TRBJ2-2; D tentatively fits TRBD1 or TRBD2 (5 bases each). The V gene's germline CDR1 is MNHNS and CDR2 SASEGT. This CDR3 is 14 amino acids long. V gave up 0 bases and J gave up 6 bases, with 8 bases separating them. The CDR3 DNA reads as TGTGCCAGCAGTGAAGCGAGAGGGGCCGGGGAGCTGTTTTTT. It specifies CASSEARGAGELFF.

This clone was seen once. V is TRBV7-8 and J is TRBJ2-7, with D uncertain. Germline CDR1 is SGHVS and CDR2 is FQNEAQ. The V gene lost 5 bases and the J gene lost 6 bases, with 8 bases spanning the gap. The CDR3 totals 11 residues. CDR3 loop: CASSVIGEQYF. The CDR3 DNA reads as TGTGCCAGCAGCGTCATAGGCGAGCAGTACTTC.

This rearrangement joins TRBV4-2 to TRBJ1-1, with 10 bases lining up with TRBD1. Germline CDR1 reads LGHNA; CDR2 reads YNFKEQ. J was trimmed by 1 base and V by 5 bases; bases with no gene match: 4. The CDR3 contains 15 residues. This CDR3 is CASSLGQGENTEAFF. In nucleotides, the CDR3 is TGTGCCAGCAGCTTAGGACAGGGGGAGAACACTGAAGCTTTCTTT.

This clone was detected a few times. This rearrangement joins TRBV6-1 to TRBJ2-7; 8 positions agree with TRBD1. The V segment lost 2 bases and the J segment 2 bases; nucleotides outside the gene matches: 5. Germline V gene lookup returns CDR1 MNHNS and CDR2 SASEGT. CDR3 length: 15 amino acids. CDR3 sequence (DNA): TGTGCCAGCAGTGAATCAACAGGGGGTCCCTACGAGCAGTACTTC. Its translation: CASSESTGGPYEQYF.

V and J are TRBV6-1 and TRBJ2-7; D gene ambiguous. V lost 3 bases, J lost 0 bases, and 15 bases lay in between. The germline CDR1 and CDR2 sequences are MNHNS and SASEGT. The CDR3 runs 16 residues. As DNA, the CDR3 is TGTGCCAGCAGTGAGCTAGTCAGTTACTCCTCCTACGAGCAGTACTTC. Its protein is CASSELVSYSSYEQYF.

The V call is TRBV6-5, the J call TRBJ1-2; 8 bases agree with TRBD1. This CDR3 region has 13 residues. The J segment lost 5 bases and the V segment lost 6 bases, leaving 5 bases of the junction unmatched. Germline lookup yields CDR1 MNHEY and CDR2 SVGAGI. The CDR3 loop reads CASRKQGGYGYTF. In DNA form, the CDR3 reads TGTGCCAGCAGGAAACAGGGGGGATATGGCTACACCTTC.

This clone was seen a few times. The gene calls are TRBV28 and TRBJ1-2; D may be TRBD1 (6 bases). The V end lost 6 bases, the J end lost 3 bases, and 14 bases lay between the germline ends. The CDR3 is made up of 14 amino acids. Germline-derived CDR1 and CDR2 are MDHEN and SYDVKM. The chain's CDR3 is CASRLLGGDYGYTF. Written as DNA, the CDR3 is TGTGCCAGCAGACTACTAGGGGGGGACTATGGCTACACCTTC.